This T cell receptor (beta chain) emerged from a study of blood T cell repertoires in COVID-19. Study as a whole: T cells, B-cell-depleted T cells, or PBMCs provided the cDNA or gDNA that served as material.

Repertoires were generated with immunoSEQ multiplex PCR, while TCRdb's copy carries only in-frame clones and drops some. This repertoire shows fewer than 70,000 clones, about 88% found once; its top ten account for about 8%. This clone was seen ten or more times. Losses at the gene ends were 1 base for V and 6 bases for J; bases not matched to a gene: 7. Germline lookup yields CDR1 LGHDT and CDR2 YNNKEL (reference sequence). The CDR3 is 15 amino acids. The origin of this receptor is a woman aged 70-85 years with active COVID-19. This chain joins TRBV3-1 (or the pseudogene TRBV3-2) and TRBJ2-7; 9 bases align to TRBD1. Sequences were obtained from peripheral blood. CDR3 in DNA: TGTGCCAGCAGCCAAGTCAGGACAGGGGACTCCGAGCAGTACTTC. It yields the protein CASSQVRTGDSEQYF.